The TCR beta chain described here comes from a study of vaccination effects on CD4 cells after COVID-19. Under the ViraFEST assay, PBMC were stimulated with viral peptide pools so that antigen-specific CD4+ T cells expanded. Sequencing was performed afterwards. CD4+ T cell isolation took place after 10 days of culture. Vaccinees lacked prior SARS-CoV-2 infection and tested negative for nucleocapsid antibodies. In regard to this clone: Its antigen remains unknown.

Measured with immunoSEQ multiplex PCR; TCRdb has only the in-frame clones, and not every one. The table records about 65,000 clones, approximately 76% of them present only once. Looked up from germline, CDR1 is SEHNR and CDR2 is FQNEAQ (reference sequence). The CDR3 consists of 15 residues. The ends were cut back, 1 base at V and 2 bases at J, with 10 bases in the middle. J is TRBJ2-3 and V is TRBV7-9, with a weak D call TRBD1 (6 bases). The clonotype was recovered from a human donor who received a COVID-19 vaccine. The input for sequencing was CD4+ T cells from PBMCs cultured with HCoV-NL63 spike peptides, taken before COVID-19 vaccination. The chain's CDR3 is CASSLGDTFTDTQYF. In DNA, the CDR3 is TGTGCCAGCAGCTTAGGGGACACCTTCACAGATACGCAGTATTTT.